This T cell receptor (beta chain) is drawn from a study of T and B cells in COVID-19 patients. Turning to the study itself: Recovered patients mostly had mild to moderate COVID-19 managed as outpatients. Of 20 active-infection patients, 15 to 18 carried comorbidities linked to unfavorable COVID-19 outcome.

General study results and limits: Clonality of TRB repertoires was high in active COVID-19; recovery brought above-healthy diversity and richness. The recovered cohort had 2,000 to 3,000 exclusive TCR clusters, including around 34 low generation probability clusters.

V lost 0 bases and J 9 bases, leaving 12 bases between the germline ends. The CDR3 loop spans 13 amino acids. Per the germline V gene, CDR1 is LNHDA and CDR2 is SQIVND (reference sequence). From blood, about 250-500 ng of genomic DNA served as TRB template. As for this clonotype: Its antigen is not identified.

Multiplex PCR with BIOMED2 TRB-A/B primer pools amplified TRB rearrangements. TCRdb called the multiplex PCR reads again in MiXCR, with one record for every CDR3 protein. The profile shows 17,000 or so distinct CDR3 sequences, 36% of them singletons. This clonotype was obtained from a human donor with active COVID-19. Sample: blood. The gene calls are TRBV19 and TRBJ2-7, with D perhaps given as TRBD1 or TRBD2 (5 bases each). The CDR3 loop reads CASSIDFVGVQYF. The CDR3 nucleotides are TGTGCCAGTAGTATAGATTTCGTGGGGGTGCAGTACTTC.